This T cell receptor (beta chain) was documented in a study of T cell responses to AZD1222 COVID-19 vaccine. Findings and caveats of the study: Spike regions recognized by vaccine-associated CD4 TCRs spanned the protein, led by 160-218 and 743-854. Baseline testing showed seropositivity in only six AZD1222 recipients.

This CDR3 is 15 amino acids long. The germline CDR1 and CDR2 sequences are GTSNPN and SVGIG (reference sequence). Between the trimmed V and J ends, which lost 2 bases and 5 bases, there was a span of 17 bases. A remark on this clone: Its matching antigen is unknown.

Produced via immunoSEQ multiplex PCR; TCRdb's table is partial and in-frame only. The profile shows about 140,000 clones, almost 85% of them singletons. Here the sequenced sample was peripheral blood, taken 28 days after the second dose of the MenACWY control vaccine. The V and J genes are TRBV30 and TRBJ2-3; D unclear. The TCR was taken from an adult who received the MenACWY meningococcal vaccine as a control. Written as DNA, the CDR3 is TGTGCCTGGAGTTTCCGTGAGTTAGATATAGATACGCAGTATTTT. It specifies CAWSFRELDIDTQYF.